These T cell receptor beta chains were read from a single sample in a study of lymphopenia after photon versus proton radiotherapy. Some clones are missing from TCRdb's copy, which holds only in-frame ones; the method was immunoSEQ multiplex PCR. The repertoire holds 70,000 or so clones, with 85% to 95% as singletons. Here the sequenced sample was peripheral blood, taken from a patient treated with photon-based radiotherapy. These TCRs come from a woman aged 40 to 50 with cholangiocarcinoma. CDR3s leave out the opening cysteine and the closing phenylalanine or tryptophan. Clone size is stated in some rows and not others, as once, few, many or a class when expanded.

ASSQTAGPSYNEQF NA TRBJ2-1 TRBV4-2
ASSVGAGGIDTQY NA TRBJ2-3 TRBV9
ASSFRGAGGGELF NA TRBJ2-2 TRBV6-5
ASSQDPFAGPPYEQY NA TRBJ2-7 TRBV4-3
AWNLGGVGGNTIY NA TRBJ1-3 TRBV30
AWTGLVSGANVLT NA TRBJ2-6 TRBV30
ASGTTVYSFGYT NA TRBJ1-2 TRBV12-5
ASSLGQEYSGNTIY NA TRBJ1-3 TRBV11-3
ASLGTANTEAF NA TRBJ1-1 TRBV19
ASSHQGANYEQY NA TRBJ2-7 TRBV7-9
ASSRTQSGNQPQH NA TRBJ1-5 TRBV6-5
ASSLFSGNGETQY NA TRBJ2-5 TRBV7-2
ATSKGTGGTEAF once TRBJ1-1 TRBV11-1
ASSLARLTGMNTEAF once TRBJ1-1 TRBV5-1
ASSRTSGHTDTQY NA TRBJ2-3 TRBV19
ASSPLPGNEQF once TRBJ2-1 TRBV7-3
ASSLVSGEISYEQY NA TRBJ2-7 TRBV5-8
ASSPPTGTASYEQY NA TRBJ2-7 TRBV18
ALNTEAF NA TRBJ1-1 TRBV30
ASSQLGQPQH few TRBJ1-5 TRBV19
AGRDRGPYGYT NA TRBJ1-2 TRBV30
ASTAFGTGGRTGELF NA TRBJ2-2 TRBV11-1
ASSQDSQGQNTEAF NA TRBJ1-1 TRBV4-3
ASSLFGLSSYEQY NA TRBJ2-7 TRBV28
ASSSRTSGHTDTQY NA TRBJ2-3 TRBV7-2
ASSFPRRLAPSYNEQF NA TRBJ2-1 TRBV28
ASSLASGSGNEQF once TRBJ2-1 TRBV7-8
SVGQDYDSGNTIY NA TRBJ1-3 TRBV29-1
ASSLVGYEQY once TRBJ2-7 TRBV11-2
ASSTGIGYGYT NA TRBJ1-2 TRBV19
ASSGSGGVGPFGYEQY NA TRBJ2-7 TRBV25-1